The next 2 T cell receptor beta chains were all read from a single sample in a study of immune heterogeneity within non-small cell lung tumors. Template input, which was bulk tumor genomic DNA, totaled roughly 650 ng per sample. While surgery was under way, several biopsies spaced far apart were taken per primary tumor. Before undergoing curative surgery, patients had newly diagnosed non-small cell lung cancer that was untreated. The TCR beta CDR3 region was amplified by multiplex PCR employing 32 V and 13 J primers. Via MiXCR, TCRdb re-called the multiplex PCR reads, giving one row per CDR3 protein. The repertoire consists of fewer than 5,500 distinct CDR3 sequences, with 30% to 35% occurring once and the leading ten covering less than 25%. Sample: lung tumor tissue. These receptors were obtained from a woman aged 45-59 years with non-small cell lung cancer.

In its sample, this clonotype ranks as medium-sized. The V call is TRBV12-3 or TRBV12-4, the J call TRBJ2-6; D is ambiguous. Trimming removed 7 bases from V and 2 bases from J, with 6 bases in between. The CDR3 spans 13 residues. The CDR3: CASKRAGANVLTF. DNA of the CDR3: TGTGCCAGCAAACGGGCTGGGGCCAACGTCCTGACTTTC.

This clonotype has a handful of counts. The rearrangement joins TRBV6-1 to TRBJ2-2, with 8 bases aligning to TRBD2. The length of the CDR3 is 14 residues. The germline CDR1 and CDR2 sequences are MNHNS and SASEGT. The V segment lost 8 bases and the J segment 6 bases; nucleotides outside the gene matches: 8. CDR3 sequence reads: CASGGTSVPGELFF. The CDR3 DNA follows: TGTGCCAGCGGGGGGACTAGTGTTCCCGGGGAGCTGTTTTTT.